These 5 T cell receptor beta chains were sequenced from one sample in a study of blood T cell repertoires in COVID-19. Profiling relied on immunoSEQ multiplex PCR, and the TCRdb table lists in-frame clones only, not all of them. Among about 160,000 clones, 87% were seen once, and the ten largest hold 10%. Material for sequencing was peripheral blood. Every receptor here comes from a woman aged 70-85 years with COVID-19, enrolled during active disease.

This clone was counted a single time. The chain joins TRBV24-1 to TRBJ2-1; tentative D call: TRBD2 (5 bases). Per germline, CDR1 KGHDR and CDR2 SFDVKD. The CDR3 extends over 12 amino acids. V lost 9 bases and J 9 bases, leaving 14 bases between the germline ends. The CDR3 sequence is CATGGGFGEQFF. In DNA, the CDR3 is TGTGCCACCGGAGGTGGGTTTGGTGAGCAGTTCTTC.

V is TRBV5-8 and J is TRBJ1-3; TRBD1 matches 8 bases. V shed 1 base and J 3 bases; nucleotides not matched to a gene: 6. The CDR3 consists of 16 residues. CDR1 and CDR2 from the germline V gene are SGHTS and YDEGEE. CDR3 DNA: TGTGCCAGCAGCTTGTCATGGACAGGGAATGGAAACACCATATATTTT. Its translation: CASSLSWTGNGNTIYF.

The chain carries TRBV7-8 and TRBJ2-1, with D maybe TRBD2 (5 bases). Germline V CDR1 and CDR2: SGHVS, FQNEAQ. The CDR3 consists of 15 residues. The V end lost 5 bases, the J end lost 2 bases, and 13 bases lay between the germline ends. The CDR3 region has the DNA TGTGCCAGCAGCAAGGCAGCGGAGACCTACAATGAGCAGTTCTTC. Its protein is CASSKAAETYNEQFF.

V is TRBV6-5 and J is TRBJ2-1, with TRBD2 matching over 7 bases. Trimming removed 0 bases from V and 4 bases from J; junction bases left unmatched: 3. Germline CDR1 is MNHEY and CDR2 is SVGAGI. The length of the CDR3 is 15 residues. CDR3 loop: CASSYSGGRYNEQFF. The DNA of the CDR3 is TGTGCCAGCAGTTACTCCGGGGGGAGGTACAATGAGCAGTTCTTC.

This clone was recorded only once. The V and J genes are TRBV15 and TRBJ2-2, with 10 bases aligning to TRBD1. V dropped 5 bases and J dropped 5; count of bases not matched to a gene: 8. The germline V gene has CDR1 LNHNV and CDR2 YYDKDF (reference sequence). CDR3 length: 16 residues. The CDR3 reads CATSDRTGGFTGELFF. In DNA form, the CDR3 reads TGTGCCACCAGCGACCGGACAGGGGGGTTTACCGGGGAGCTGTTTTTT.